This T cell receptor (beta chain) originates from a study of CD8 T cells in Susac syndrome. The CDR3 loop spans 16 amino acids. The ends were cut back, 1 base at V and 3 bases at J, with 16 bases in the middle. CDR1 is SGHAT, CDR2 FQNNGV, per germline. RNA amounts of roughly 0.45 to 1 ug underwent reverse transcription with random hexamers. MiXCR, run by TCRdb on the immunoSEQ multiplex PCR reads, gives a single entry per CDR3 protein. This sample yields some 190,000 distinct CDR3 sequences, of which more than 90% are seen a single time; about 0.093% belongs to the top ten. Sequenced sample: CD4+ T cells from PBMCs. The chain carries TRBV11-2 and TRBJ2-7; tentative D call: TRBD1 (5 bases). The receptor comes from a human donor with multiple sclerosis. The DNA for the CDR3 is TGTGCCAGCAGCTTAGGGTTACGCCAGGGAAGCTACGAGCAGTACTTC. Its protein is CASSLGLRQGSYEQYF.